Each of the 31 T cell receptor beta chains below was sequenced from the same sample in a study of blood T cell repertoires in COVID-19. Repertoires were generated with immunoSEQ multiplex PCR, while TCRdb's copy carries only in-frame clones and drops some. The table records fewer than 150,000 clones, roughly 81% of them present only once. Material: peripheral blood. The receptors shown here come from a human donor in a cohort sampled during active COVID-19.

As DNA, the CDR3 is TGTGCCAGCAGCTTCACTAACACAGATACGCAGTATTTT. It yields the protein CASSFTNTDTQYF. V gene TRBV11-3 combines with J gene TRBJ2-3; D ambiguous. This CDR3 comprises 13 residues. Germline CDR1 and CDR2: SGHNT and YENEEA. V was shortened by 3 bases and J by 2 bases, with 6 bases between the two germline ends.

This chain joins TRBV4-1 and TRBJ1-1; a possible D gene is TRBD1 (5 bases). Per the germline V gene, CDR1 is MGHRA and CDR2 is YSYEKL. This CDR3 comprises 15 residues. The V and J ends lost 1 base and 1 base respectively, with 10 bases between them. The CDR3 loop reads CASSQGRGRNTEAFF. The CDR3 DNA reads TGCGCCAGCAGCCAAGGTCGGGGGAGGAACACTGAAGCTTTCTTT.

This chain links TRBV6-1 with TRBJ1-4; 8 bases line up with TRBD1. V lost 2 bases, J lost 14 bases, and 7 bases stayed unmatched. Per the germline V gene, CDR1 is MNHNS and CDR2 is SASEGT. This CDR3 is 13 amino acids long. CDR3 residues: CASSEISSGGLFF. CDR3 coding DNA: TGTGCCAGCAGTGAAATATCGTCAGGGGGCCTGTTTTTT.

This chain joins TRBV11-3 and TRBJ1-1; possible D gene TRBD1, 6 bases. The CDR3 covers 14 residues. V was trimmed by 5 bases and J by 1 base, leaving 11 bases between them. Looked up from germline, CDR1 is SGHNT and CDR2 is YENEEA. CDR3 DNA: TGTGCCAGCAGCCCGGGACACGGGAACACTGAAGCTTTCTTT. Protein product: CASSPGHGNTEAFF.

This clone occurred a few times. J is TRBJ1-1 and V is TRBV11-1, with 8 bases fitting TRBD1. There are 15 residues in the CDR3. CDR1 SGHAT and CDR2 FQDESV come from the germline V gene (reference sequence). The trim removed 5 bases at V and 2 bases at J, leaving 7 bases unmatched. CDR3 loop: CASSPQGAINTEAFF. CDR3 DNA sequence: TGTGCCAGCAGCCCGCAGGGGGCGATTAACACTGAAGCTTTCTTT.

The J gene is TRBJ1-2, the V gene TRBV9, with D tentatively TRBD1 (5 bases). The V gene lost 3 bases and the J gene lost 7 bases, with 16 bases spanning the gap. CDR1 is SGDLS, CDR2 YYNGEE, per germline. The CDR3 has 14 amino acids. In nucleotides, the CDR3 is TGTGCCAGCAGCGCCCCCCGGGGGTTGGCTGGCTACACCTTC. It yields the protein CASSAPRGLAGYTF.

This clone was counted once. This chain links TRBV30 with TRBJ2-7; D ambiguous. The CDR3 spans 10 residues. CDR1 GTSNPN and CDR2 SVGIG come from the germline V gene (reference sequence). Trimming took off 1 base at V and 5 bases at J, with 3 bases between the two ends. CDR3 loop: CAWSDNEQYF. The CDR3 DNA sequence: TGTGCCTGGAGTGACAACGAGCAGTACTTC. Based on the CDR3 plus reference TRBV30 and TRBJ2-7, the full variable domain is SQTIHQWPATLVQPVGSPLSLECTVEGTSNPNLYWYRQAAGRGLQLLFYSVGIGQISSEVPQNLSASRPQDRQFILSSKKLLLSDSGFYLCAWSDNEQYFGPGTRLTVT.

About this clone itself: Relative to the germline gene, one junction end is altered; a read error may explain this. V is TRBV19 and J is TRBJ2-2; TRBD2 aligns across 12 bases. The CDR3 length is 16 residues. Germline V gene sequence: CDR1 LNHDA, CDR2 SQIVND (reference sequence). CDR3 DNA: TGTGCCTGTAGGCTTCTAGCGGGGGGGCTGGACGGGGAGCTGTTTTTT. Protein: CACRLLAGGLDGELFF.

The chain recombines TRBV5-1 with TRBJ2-1; 9 positions agree with TRBD1. J gave up 8 bases and V 4 bases, and 13 bases lay outside the gene matches. The CDR3 spans 16 residues. CDR1 SGHRS and CDR2 YFSETQ come from the germline V gene. CDR3 region: CASSVAASGTGYEQFF. For the CDR3, the DNA is TGCGCCAGCAGCGTGGCGGCCTCCGGGACAGGGTATGAGCAGTTCTTC.

V usage is TRBV10-2 and J usage is TRBJ2-7; D uncertain. The CDR3 is 13 residues long. Germline loops: CDR1 WSHSY, CDR2 SAAADI. With 5 bases removed from V and 0 bases from J, the gap between germline ends came to 8 bases. This chain's CDR3 is CASSLTASYEQYF. For the CDR3, the DNA is TGCGCCAGCAGTCTCACAGCCTCCTACGAGCAGTACTTC.

The chain recombines TRBV18 with TRBJ2-7, with 7 positions matching TRBD1. Germline V lookup: CDR1 KGHSH, CDR2 LQKENI. The CDR3 has 16 amino acids. With V trimmed by 1 base and J by 6 bases, 12 bases remained unmatched. CDR3 DNA sequence: TGTGCCAGCTCACCACGGTCGTTAACCTCAGGGGGCGAGCAGTACTTC. It specifies CASSPRSLTSGGEQYF. Based on the CDR3 plus reference TRBV18 and TRBJ2-7, the full variable domain is NAGVMQNPRHLVRRRGQEARLRCSPMKGHSHVYWYRQLPEEGLKFMVYLQKENIIDESGMPKERFSAEFPKEGPSILRIQQVVRGDSAAYFCASSPRSLTSGGEQYFGPGTRLTVT.

The DNA of the CDR3 is TGTGCCAGCAGTCCTACCTCTGGGGCCAACGTCCTGACTTTC. Its translation is CASSPTSGANVLTF. The chain employs TRBV27 and TRBJ2-6; D is unclear. The length of the CDR3 is 14 residues. V was cut by 5 bases and J by 0 bases, with 5 bases left in between. Germline-derived CDR1 and CDR2 are MNHEY and SMNVEV (reference sequence).

This chain joins TRBV15 and TRBJ2-1; 14 nucleotides align to TRBD2. V lost 3 bases to trimming and J lost 6 bases; unmatched junction nucleotides: 4. This CDR3 is built from 16 residues. Germline V lookup: CDR1 LNHNV, CDR2 YYDKDF (reference sequence). CDR3 nucleotides: TGTGCCACCAGCAGTATGGGACTAGCGGGGGTCAATGAGCAGTTCTTC. Encoded protein: CATSSMGLAGVNEQFF.

This chain joins TRBV5-1 and TRBJ2-1; 10 nucleotides align to TRBD2. Germline V CDR1 and CDR2: SGHRS, YFSETQ. V lost 1 base and J lost 5; bases outside the gene matches: 3. The CDR3 spans 15 residues. This CDR3 reads CASSLRSGGDNEQFF. CDR3 DNA sequence: TGCGCCAGCAGCTTGAGGAGCGGGGGGGACAATGAGCAGTTCTTC.

The V call is TRBV6-2 or TRBV6-3, the J call TRBJ2-1; D call uncertain. V shed 5 bases and J shed 4 bases, with 6 bases lying between them. This CDR3 contains 12 residues. The germline V gene has CDR1 MNHEY and CDR2 SVGEGT. The CDR3 loop reads CASSPTYNEQFF. CDR3 nucleotides: TGTGCCAGCAGTCCCACTTACAATGAGCAGTTCTTC.

A single count supports this clone. The V gene is TRBV2, the J gene TRBJ1-6, with 8 bases that match TRBD1. V gave up 2 bases and J gave up 5 bases; unmatched junction bases: 2. This CDR3 is built from 15 residues. Germline assignment: CDR1 SNHLY and CDR2 FYNNEI. In DNA form, the CDR3 reads TGTGCCAGCAGTGAACAGACAGGGGATAATTCACCCCTCCACTTT. It codes for CASSEQTGDNSPLHF.

The rearrangement links TRBV5-6 to TRBJ2-7; 9 bases agree with TRBD1. J was trimmed by 1 base and V by 3 bases; bases with no gene match: 5. Germline values: CDR1 SGHDT, CDR2 YYEEEE. This CDR3 comprises 15 residues. The CDR3 nucleotides read TGTGCCAGCAGCTCCCTGGGGACAGGGTCCTACGAGCAGTACTTC. Encoded protein: CASSSLGTGSYEQYF.

This clone was picked up a small number of times. The rearrangement links TRBV30 to TRBJ2-4; D not certain. Trimming removed 2 bases at V and 6 bases at J, with 8 bases between. This CDR3 is 12 amino acids long. In germline, CDR1 is GTSNPN, CDR2 SVGIG (reference sequence). CDR3 nucleotide sequence: TGTGCCTGGAGTACAGCAGCAAACATTCAGTACTTC. It specifies CAWSTAANIQYF.

The rearrangement uses TRBV6-1 and TRBJ1-1; D not resolved. With 2 bases removed from V and 0 bases from J, the gap between germline ends came to 13 bases. The germline V gene has CDR1 MNHNS and CDR2 SASEGT. CDR3 length: 16 residues. CDR3 in amino acids: CASSETGWRVNTEAFF. Written as DNA, the CDR3 is TGTGCCAGCAGTGAAACGGGGTGGAGGGTGAACACTGAAGCTTTCTTT.

This clone appeared a single time. The genes are TRBV3-1 (or the pseudogene TRBV3-2) and TRBJ1-1; no firm D call. The CDR3 length is 13 residues. Germline-derived CDR1 and CDR2 are LGHDT and YNNKEL (reference sequence). Trimming cost V 1 base and J 4 bases, with 7 bases left between them. The CDR3 is CASSQGESTEAFF. The CDR3 nucleotides read TGTGCCAGCAGCCAAGGGGAGAGCACTGAAGCTTTCTTT.

The chain is built from TRBV7-9 and TRBJ2-7; TRBD1 matches at 7 bases. The ends lost 1 base at V and 7 bases at J; junction bases unmatched: 7. Germline lookup yields CDR1 SEHNR and CDR2 FQNEAQ (reference sequence). CDR3 length equals 14 residues. CDR3 nucleotides: TGTGCCAGCAGCTTAGAGATCACAGGGGTTGAGCAGTACTTC. Amino acid sequence: CASSLEITGVEQYF.

This sequence joins TRBV27 and TRBJ1-6; possible D gene TRBD1, 5 bases. The CDR3 runs to 15 residues. CDR1 is MNHEY and CDR2 is SMNVEV in the germline V gene (reference sequence). V lost 2 bases, J lost 4 bases, and 9 bases lay in between. The CDR3 coding sequence is TGTGCCAGCAGTTTAAAGGGGTTATATAATTCACCCCTCCACTTT. Its translation: CASSLKGLYNSPLHF.

V usage is TRBV3-1 (or the pseudogene TRBV3-2) and J usage is TRBJ1-1; 9 bases line up with TRBD1. This CDR3 contains 14 residues. V was pared by 6 bases and J by 3 bases, with 5 bases of the junction left unmatched. From germline, CDR1 is LGHDT and CDR2 YNNKEL (reference sequence). The CDR3 spells CASSTQGAYTEAFF. The CDR3 DNA is TGTGCCAGCAGTACACAGGGGGCGTACACTGAAGCTTTCTTT.

The chain links TRBV14 to TRBJ2-7; the D is unclear. Trimming removed 4 bases from V and 2 bases from J, with 6 bases in between. The CDR3 has 12 amino acids. From germline, CDR1 is SGHDN and CDR2 FVKESK. CDR3 bases: TGTGCCAGCAGCCTACTTACCTACGAGCAGTACTTC. Encoded protein: CASSLLTYEQYF.

The rearrangement links TRBV19 to TRBJ2-1, with 10 bases matching TRBD2. This CDR3 is 16 amino acids long. In germline, CDR1 is LNHDA, CDR2 SQIVND (reference sequence). The J segment lost 7 bases and the V segment lost 5 bases, leaving 11 bases of the junction unmatched. CDR3 residues: CASSLSSGGFLNEQFF. CDR3 sequence (DNA): TGTGCCAGTAGTCTTTCTAGCGGGGGATTCCTTAATGAGCAGTTCTTC.

The rearrangement joins TRBV23-1 to TRBJ2-7, with D possibly TRBD1 on 6 matching bases. TRBV23-1 is known as an ORF, though its function is uncertain. The ends were cut back, 3 bases at V and 1 base at J, with 13 bases in the middle. The CDR3 totals 15 residues. CDR3: CASSQRTGRSYEQYF. In DNA, the CDR3 is TGCGCCAGCAGTCAGCGCACAGGGCGGTCCTACGAGCAGTACTTC.

This chain joins TRBV7-9 and TRBJ2-5; 10 nucleotides align to TRBD1. The CDR3 runs to 15 residues. V trimming: 6 bases; J trimming: 5 bases; junction bases outside the gene matches: 9. Germline V gene data show CDR1 as SEHNR and CDR2 as FQNEAQ (reference sequence). CDR3 region: CASRNDRGRGETQYF. CDR3 nucleotides: TGTGCCAGCAGGAACGACAGGGGGCGCGGGGAGACCCAGTACTTC.

The chain employs TRBV6-5 and TRBJ2-1; possibly TRBD2 for D (5 bases). The germline CDR1 and CDR2 sequences are MNHEY and SVGAGI. The ends were cut back, 5 bases at V and 8 bases at J, with 16 bases in the middle. The CDR3 spans 14 residues. Here the CDR3 DNA reads TGTGCCAGCAGTCCGCGGACTGGCGTCGATGAGCAGTTCTTC. Protein product: CASSPRTGVDEQFF.

The chain couples TRBV3-1 (or the pseudogene TRBV3-2) to TRBJ1-4; no reliable D call. CDR3 size: 17 residues. V was trimmed by 5 bases and J by 4 bases, leaving 20 bases between them. Germline V gives CDR1 LGHDT, CDR2 YNNKEL (reference sequence). The CDR3 DNA reads TGTGCCAGCAGCAGGCGGGCCACCTGGGTGCTTAATGAAAAACTGTTTTTT. Its translation: CASSRRATWVLNEKLFF.

CDR3 sequence (DNA): TGCGCCAGCAGCCCGTACAGCGGAGCTAACTATGGCTACACCTTC. Amino acid sequence: CASSPYSGANYGYTF. The rearrangement uses TRBV4-1 and TRBJ1-2; the D is unclear. V shed 4 bases and J shed 0 bases, with 12 bases lying between them. The CDR3 contains 15 residues. The germline V gene encodes CDR1 MGHRA and CDR2 YSYEKL.

The chain is built from TRBV21-1 and TRBJ2-2; the DNA was not compared with TRBD1, the D call given in the table. TRBV21-1 is noted as a pseudogene. The CDR3 spans 17 residues. CDR3 nucleotides: TGTGCCAGCAGCAAATTCCCGGGACAGGGAAACACCGGGGAGCTGTTTTTT. Translating it yields CASSKFPGQGNTGELFF.